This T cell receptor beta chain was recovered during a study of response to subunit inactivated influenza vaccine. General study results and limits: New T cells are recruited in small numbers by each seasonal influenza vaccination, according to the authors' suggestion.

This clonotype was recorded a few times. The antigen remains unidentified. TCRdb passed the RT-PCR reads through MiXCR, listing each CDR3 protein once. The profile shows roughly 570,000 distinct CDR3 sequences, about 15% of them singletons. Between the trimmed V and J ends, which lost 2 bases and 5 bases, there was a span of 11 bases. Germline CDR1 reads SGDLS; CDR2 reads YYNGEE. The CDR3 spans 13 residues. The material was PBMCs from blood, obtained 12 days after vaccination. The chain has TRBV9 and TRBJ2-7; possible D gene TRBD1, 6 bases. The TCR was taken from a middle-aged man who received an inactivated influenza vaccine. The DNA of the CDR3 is TGTGCCAGCAGCGTCGCAGGGGCCCACGAGCAGTACTTC. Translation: CASSVAGAHEQYF.